One T cell receptor (beta chain) is described in this entry. The CDR3 runs to 14 residues. With 5 bases clipped from V and 7 bases from J, the junction kept 8 bases outside the gene matches. Germline V gene sequence: CDR1 DFQATT, CDR2 SNEGSKA (reference sequence). This sample was included in a study of response to subunit inactivated influenza vaccine. TCRdb called the RT-PCR reads again in MiXCR, with one record for every CDR3 protein. The sample lists almost 250,000 distinct CDR3 sequences, approximately 12% occurring once. The chain uses TRBV20-1 and TRBJ2-1, with 10 bases fitting TRBD1. This specimen consisted of non-naive T cells sorted from PBMCs, obtained less than 15 days before vaccination. This clonotype was obtained from a man aged 50 or older who received an inactivated influenza vaccine. Written as DNA, the CDR3 is TGCAGTGCTCCAAGACAGGGGGCGCGGAATGAGCAGTTCTTC. Its protein product is CSAPRQGARNEQFF.